These 26 T cell receptor beta chains originate from one sample sequenced in a study of beta chain features in type 1 diabetes (dated by TCRdb to the late 2010s). Library preparation used the immunoSEQ multiplex PCR assay. The entire isolated RNA was reverse transcribed using the High Capacity cDNA Reverse Transcription Kit, and thus expressed TCRB transcripts were sequenced. TCRdb limited this immuneACCESS table to in-frame rearrangements with V and J called. A share of clones is missing; checked studies link under half to unresolved V genes, and the rest is unexplained. Here the sample has 150,000 or so clones; roughly 9.3% occur a single time. Jointly, the top ten make up about 0.6% of the sample. The sequenced sample consisted of central memory CD4+ T cells from blood. Receptors were obtained from a woman aged 40 to 49 in good health.

This clone was counted only a few times. This sample also contains other DNA sequences that code for the same CDR3. The chain carries TRBV18 and TRBJ2-3; no reliable D call. Trimming left V 0 bases short and J 2 bases short, with 6 bases between. The CDR3 runs to 14 residues. Looked up from germline, CDR1 is KGHSH and CDR2 is LQKENI. This CDR3 is CASSPPTSTDTQYF. CDR3 nucleotide sequence: TGTGCCAGCTCACCACCCACTTCCACAGATACGCAGTATTTT.

The J gene is TRBJ2-3, the V gene TRBV19; 7 bases align to TRBD1. CDR3 length: 15 amino acids. CDR1 LNHDA and CDR2 SQIVND come from the germline V gene (reference sequence). V dropped 7 bases and J dropped 11; count of bases not matched to a gene: 18. The CDR3 DNA sequence: TGTGCCAGTAAACCTCGGGGACAGCAGGATAAGTTGCAGTATTTT. Protein sequence: CASKPRGQQDKLQYF.

In its sample, this clone was seen a few times. This specimen includes other DNA sequences encoding the same CDR3. V and J are TRBV14 and TRBJ1-5; TRBD1 matches 7 bases. V was pared by 4 bases and J by 4 bases, with 1 base of the junction left unmatched. Germline CDR1 reads SGHDN; CDR2 reads FVKESK. The CDR3 runs to 13 residues. CDR3 bases: TGTGCCAGCAGCCGACAGGGTAATCAGCCCCAGCATTTT. Its translation: CASSRQGNQPQHF.

This clone was seen a few times. This chain joins TRBV29-1 and TRBJ1-6; 10 bases are shared with TRBD1. Trimming cost V 4 bases and J 8 bases; bases outside gene matches: 5. The germline V gene has CDR1 SQVTM and CDR2 ANQGSEA. The CDR3 runs to 14 residues. CDR3 region: CSVATGGWDSPLHF. CDR3 DNA sequence: TGCAGCGTTGCGACAGGGGGCTGGGATTCACCCCTCCACTTT.

The chain joins TRBV7-2 to TRBJ2-7; D is unresolved. The germline gives CDR1 SGHTA, CDR2 FQGNSA. The CDR3 runs to 14 residues. The V and J ends lost 5 bases and 3 bases respectively, with 14 bases between them. The DNA of the CDR3 is TGTGCCAGCAGCCGGATCACAGAACGCTACGAGCAGTACTTC. It yields the protein CASSRITERYEQYF.

The chain links TRBV7-6 to TRBJ1-2; 7 positions match TRBD1. V shed 5 bases and J 2 bases; nucleotides not matched to a gene: 14. The CDR3 totals 17 residues. Germline CDR1 reads SGHVS; CDR2 reads FNYEAQ. In DNA, the CDR3 is TGTGCCAGCAGCCCCCGGGGTACAGGGGAAACGAACTATGGCTACACCTTC. Its translation: CASSPRGTGETNYGYTF.

The J gene is TRBJ1-5, the V gene TRBV7-2; D is unclear. In germline, CDR1 is SGHTA, CDR2 FQGNSA. The ends were cut back, 7 bases at V and 6 bases at J, with 19 bases in the middle. This CDR3 is built from 15 residues. For the CDR3, the DNA is TGTGCCAGCACGGAAACGGCGGCGGTGGGTCAGCCCCAGCATTTT. Translating it yields CASTETAAVGQPQHF. Drawing the rest from reference TRBV7-2 and TRBJ1-5, the complete variable domain is GAGVSQSPSNKVTEKGKDVELRCDPISGHTALYWYRQSLGQGLEFLIYFQGNSAPDKSGLPSDRFSAERTGGSVSTLTIQRTQQEDSAVYLCASTETAAVGQPQHFGDGTRLSIL.

This chain joins TRBV7-8 and TRBJ1-2; weak D call: TRBD1 (6 bases). V was trimmed by 5 bases and J by 7 bases, leaving 17 bases between them. CDR1 SGHVS and CDR2 FQNEAQ come from the germline V gene. The CDR3 totals 14 residues. Here the CDR3 DNA reads TGTGCCAGCAGCCCTAGGGTCGACAGGCGTGGCTACACCTTC. Protein product: CASSPRVDRRGYTF.

The rearrangement joins TRBV6-5 to TRBJ2-7; 7 bases map to TRBD2. Losses at the gene ends were 2 bases for V and 3 bases for J; bases not matched to a gene: 7. The CDR3 is 15 amino acids. Germline V gene data show CDR1 as MNHEY and CDR2 as SVGAGI. The CDR3 DNA sequence: TGTGCCAGCAGTTACGACAGTGGGAGGGACTACGAGCAGTACTTC. It specifies CASSYDSGRDYEQYF.

V gene TRBV6-5 combines with J gene TRBJ2-3, with 7 bases lining up with TRBD1. The CDR3 extends over 14 amino acids. V lost 6 bases, J lost 2 bases, and 5 bases stayed unmatched. From germline, CDR1 is MNHEY and CDR2 SVGAGI. The CDR3 region has the DNA TGTGCCAGCAGATACGGGACAGCCACAGATACGCAGTATTTT. Its translation is CASRYGTATDTQYF.

This clone came up many times. The CDR3 is CASSPGQGRNTIYF. As DNA, the CDR3 is TGTGCCAGCAGTCCCGGACAGGGAAGAAACACCATATATTTT. The V call is TRBV28, the J call TRBJ1-3; 8 bases align to TRBD1. The germline V gene encodes CDR1 MDHEN and CDR2 SYDVKM. Losses at the gene ends were 5 bases for V and 5 bases for J; bases not matched to a gene: 5. CDR3 size: 14 residues.

V is TRBV5-4 and J is TRBJ1-5; D may be TRBD1 (6 bases). CDR3 size: 16 residues. Trimming removed 4 bases at V and 0 bases at J, with 14 bases between. The germline CDR1 and CDR2 sequences are SGHNT and YYREEE (reference sequence). Here the CDR3 reads CASSRAQGYSNQPQHF. The CDR3 coding sequence is TGTGCCAGCAGCCGCGCACAGGGATATAGCAATCAGCCCCAGCATTTT.

This clone occurred many times. The chain carries TRBV2 and TRBJ2-2; D may be TRBD2 (5 bases). This CDR3 comprises 12 residues. Trimming stripped 7 bases from V and 5 bases from J, with 8 bases between. CDR1 SNHLY and CDR2 FYNNEI come from the germline V gene. The CDR3, as DNA: TGTGCCAGCACCCTAGCAACCGGGGAGCTGTTTTTT. Translating it yields CASTLATGELFF. Variable domain in full (rest from reference TRBV2 and TRBJ2-2): EPEVTQTPSHQVTQMGQEVILRCVPISNHLYFYWYRQILGQKVEFLVSFYNNEISEKSEIFDDQFSVERPDGSNFTLKIRSTKLEDSAMYFCASTLATGELFFGEGSRLTVL.

A few counts support this clone. V and J are TRBV11-2 and TRBJ2-1; perhaps TRBD2 as D (6 bases). CDR3 length: 13 amino acids. Per the germline V gene, CDR1 is SGHAT and CDR2 is FQNNGV. V lost 1 base and J 7 bases, leaving 8 bases between the germline ends. The CDR3, as DNA: TGTGCCAGCAGCTTAGGGGAGGTGAATGAGCAGTTCTTC. This sequence encodes CASSLGEVNEQFF.

This clone was observed a few times. This chain joins TRBV13 and TRBJ1-3, with 7 bases fitting TRBD1. From germline, CDR1 is PRHDT and CDR2 FYEKMQ (reference sequence). There are 15 residues in the CDR3. V trimming: 5 bases; J trimming: 4 bases; junction bases outside the gene matches: 8. CDR3 DNA: TGTGCCAGCAGCCCCGGGACAGTATCAGGAAACACCATATATTTT. Translation gives CASSPGTVSGNTIYF. Variable domain in full (rest from reference TRBV13 and TRBJ1-3): AAGVIQSPRHLIKEKRETATLKCYPIPRHDTVYWYQQGPGQDPQFLISFYEKMQSDKGSIPDRFSAQQFSDYHSELNMSSLELGDSALYFCASSPGTVSGNTIYFGEGSWLTVV.

This clone was seen a handful of times. J is TRBJ1-5 and V is TRBV19, with D possibly TRBD1 on 6 matching bases. The CDR3 spans 15 residues. The V and J ends lost 2 bases and 2 bases respectively, with 10 bases between them. Germline values: CDR1 LNHDA, CDR2 SQIVND (reference sequence). The CDR3 DNA is TGTGCCAGTAGTATATTGGGGGCTGGCAATCAGCCCCAGCATTTT. Encoded protein: CASSILGAGNQPQHF. Full variable domain (missing parts from reference TRBV19 and TRBJ1-5): DGGITQSPKYLFRKEGQNVTLSCEQNLNHDAMYWYRQDPGQGLRLIYYSQIVNDFQKGDIAEGYSVSREKKESFPLTVTSAQKNPTAFYLCASSILGAGNQPQHFGDGTRLSIL.

This clone was seen only a few times. This chain uses TRBV7-2 with TRBJ2-3, with 10 nucleotides matching TRBD1. Trimming removed 1 base from V and 6 bases from J; junction bases left unmatched: 1. Germline CDR1 and CDR2: SGHTA and FQGNSA. The CDR3 runs 14 residues. The CDR3 sequence: CASSLGQGADTQYF. In DNA form, the CDR3 reads TGTGCCAGCAGCTTAGGACAGGGGGCGGATACGCAGTATTTT. The full variable domain, rest sourced from reference TRBV7-2 and TRBJ2-3, is GAGVSQSPSNKVTEKGKDVELRCDPISGHTALYWYRQSLGQGLEFLIYFQGNSAPDKSGLPSDRFSAERTGGSVSTLTIQRTQQEDSAVYLCASSLGQGADTQYFGPGTRLTVL.

This clone turned up a few times. The chain's CDR3 is CASSVAPQIYEQYF. The CDR3 region has the DNA TGTGCCAGCAGCGTAGCTCCACAGATCTACGAGCAGTACTTC. The rearrangement joins TRBV9 to TRBJ2-7, with D hard to call. The V gene lost 0 bases and the J gene lost 3 bases, with 10 bases spanning the gap. This CDR3 has 14 residues. Germline values: CDR1 SGDLS, CDR2 YYNGEE.

The chain employs TRBV4-2 and TRBJ2-7, with TRBD2 matching 11 bases. V was pared by 3 bases and J by 2 bases, with 6 bases of the junction left unmatched. CDR1 and CDR2 from the germline V gene are LGHNA and YNFKEQ. There are 16 residues in the CDR3. The CDR3 region has the DNA TGTGCCAGCAGCCAGCCTAGCGGGGGGCAGACCTACGAGCAGTACTTC. Protein: CASSQPSGGQTYEQYF.

The V call is TRBV25-1, the J call TRBJ2-3; D unresolved. This CDR3 contains 13 residues. Germline values: CDR1 MGHDK, CDR2 SYGVNS. Trimming took 0 bases from V and 5 from J, leaving 6 bases between them. This chain's CDR3 is CASSEYTVDTQYF. The CDR3 DNA reads as TGTGCCAGCAGTGAATACACTGTAGATACGCAGTATTTT.

This clone was detected only a few times. V and J are TRBV12-5 and TRBJ2-7; perhaps TRBD1 as D (5 bases). The V end was cut by 2 bases, the J end by 3 bases, with 14 bases between. The germline V gene encodes CDR1 LGHNT and CDR2 FRNRAP. CDR3 length equals 15 residues. The DNA of the CDR3 is TGTGCTAGTGGTTTGATGCGGAGCACAGGCTACGAGCAGTACTTC. Translating gives CASGLMRSTGYEQYF.

This chain uses TRBV5-1 with TRBJ2-5; 7 bases fit TRBD2. The J segment lost 4 bases and the V segment lost 5 bases, leaving 8 bases of the junction unmatched. This CDR3 is built from 14 residues. Germline assignment: CDR1 SGHRS and CDR2 YFSETQ. CDR3 bases: TGCGCCAGCAGTCCCTGGACTAGTAGAGAGACCCAGTACTTC. Protein: CASSPWTSRETQYF.

This clone occurred a few times. CDR3 nucleotides: TGTGCCAGCAGCACTAGACAGGACTACGAGCAGTACTTC. This encodes CASSTRQDYEQYF. The genes are TRBV5-4 and TRBJ2-7; the D gene is possibly TRBD1 (6 bases). Germline-derived CDR1 and CDR2 are SGHNT and YYREEE (reference sequence). V was pared by 4 bases and J by 3 bases, with 11 bases between. The CDR3 contains 13 residues.

The chain uses TRBV28 and TRBJ1-4, with a tentative D call TRBD1 (6 bases). From germline, CDR1 is MDHEN and CDR2 SYDVKM. Trimming removed 3 bases from V and 1 base from J, with 15 bases in between. The CDR3 contains 17 residues. The CDR3 loop reads CASSFEQGRGTNEKLFF. The DNA for the CDR3 is TGTGCCAGCAGTTTTGAACAGGGTCGAGGAACTAATGAAAAACTGTTTTTT.

V gene TRBV7-2 combines with J gene TRBJ2-3, with a possible D match to TRBD2 (7 bases). Trimming took off 2 bases at V and 1 base at J, with 16 bases between the two ends. This CDR3 has 17 residues. Germline V gene sequence: CDR1 SGHTA, CDR2 FQGNSA. CDR3 DNA sequence: TGTGCCAGCAGCTTATTGGGGGGGGGCGCGGGCACAGATACGCAGTATTTT. This gives the protein CASSLLGGGAGTDTQYF.

The rearrangement joins TRBV4-3 to TRBJ1-2; 10 nucleotides match TRBD1. V shed 1 base, J shed 6 bases, and the junction held 2 bases outside the gene matches. The V gene's germline CDR1 is LGHNA and CDR2 YSLEER. CDR3 size: 14 residues. The CDR3 spells CASSQGQGADGYTF. The CDR3 DNA follows: TGCGCCAGCAGCCAAGGACAGGGGGCTGATGGCTACACCTTC.